These T cell receptor beta chains were read from a single sample in a study of blood T cell repertoires in COVID-19. Clones were sequenced by immunoSEQ multiplex PCR, and TCRdb holds only the in-frame ones, with some missing. This table holds about 100,000 clones, roughly 91% found once. The source material was peripheral blood. These receptors all stem from a human donor in a cohort sampled during active COVID-19. Both conserved end residues are part of each CDR3. The order of the fields is CDR3 length, D gene, J gene, V gene, clone size, CDR3 protein, CDR3 DNA. A D gene is named only where the DNA matches it firmly. The size field is filled for only some rows; it gives once, few, many or a size class.

len: 15
d_gene: .
j_gene: TRBJ2-1
v_gene: TRBV11-3
abundance: .
CDR3aa: CASSLEQDPYNEQFF
CDR3nt: TGTGCCAGCAGCTTAGAACAGGACCCCTACAATGAGCAGTTCTTC

len: 14
d_gene: .
j_gene: TRBJ2-3
v_gene: TRBV6-4
abundance: .
CDR3aa: CASSVRVESDTQYF
CDR3nt: TGTGCCAGCAGTGTCAGGGTTGAGTCAGATACGCAGTATTTT

len: 19
d_gene: .
j_gene: TRBJ2-1
v_gene: TRBV9
abundance: once
CDR3aa: CASSPSVGETGTSYNEQFF
CDR3nt: TGTGCCAGCAGCCCCTCTGTAGGGGAAACAGGAACCTCCTACAATGAGCAGTTCTTC

len: 15
d_gene: .
j_gene: TRBJ1-6
v_gene: TRBV3-1/TRBV3-2
abundance: .
CDR3aa: CASSPSGVDNSPLHF
CDR3nt: TGTGCCAGCAGCCCCTCAGGGGTCGATAATTCACCCCTCCACTTT

len: 16
d_gene: TRBD1
j_gene: TRBJ2-5
v_gene: TRBV5-1
abundance: .
CDR3aa: CASSQRGDRGRETQYF
CDR3nt: TGCGCCAGCAGCCAAAGGGGGGACAGGGGGAGAGAGACCCAGTACTTC

len: 15
d_gene: .
j_gene: TRBJ1-3
v_gene: TRBV9
abundance: once
CDR3aa: CASSVGDTSGNTIYF
CDR3nt: TGTGCCAGCAGCGTAGGAGACACCTCTGGAAACACCATATATTTT

len: 15
d_gene: .
j_gene: TRBJ2-2
v_gene: TRBV6-1
abundance: .
CDR3aa: CASSELGRDIGELFF
CDR3nt: TGTGCCAGCAGTGAATTGGGCAGGGACATCGGGGAGCTGTTTTTT

len: 12
d_gene: .
j_gene: TRBJ2-1
v_gene: TRBV30
abundance: .
CDR3aa: CAWSQLDNEQFF
CDR3nt: TGTGCCTGGAGCCAACTAGACAATGAGCAGTTCTTC

len: 15
d_gene: TRBD2
j_gene: TRBJ2-1
v_gene: TRBV2
abundance: .
CDR3aa: CASSGSAGVGDEQFF
CDR3nt: TGTGCCAGCAGTGGGAGTGCGGGGGTGGGCGATGAGCAGTTCTTC

len: 13
d_gene: .
j_gene: TRBJ2-7
v_gene: TRBV19
abundance: .
CDR3aa: CASSIQGTYEQYF
CDR3nt: TGTGCCAGTAGTATACAGGGAACCTACGAGCAGTACTTC

len: 14
d_gene: TRBD2
j_gene: TRBJ2-1
v_gene: TRBV2
abundance: .
CDR3aa: CASSIAGGHNEQFF
CDR3nt: TGTGCCAGCAGTATAGCGGGAGGGCACAATGAGCAGTTCTTC

len: 15
d_gene: .
j_gene: TRBJ1-1
v_gene: TRBV7-6
abundance: .
CDR3aa: CASSFSGQPNTEAFF
CDR3nt: TGTGCCAGCAGCTTTTCAGGACAGCCGAACACTGAAGCTTTCTTT

len: 12
d_gene: .
j_gene: TRBJ2-1
v_gene: TRBV2
abundance: .
CDR3aa: CASARGGNEQFF
CDR3nt: TGTGCCAGCGCCCGAGGGGGAAACGAGCAGTTCTTC

len: 14
d_gene: .
j_gene: TRBJ2-3
v_gene: TRBV27
abundance: .
CDR3aa: CASSSGLGTDTQYF
CDR3nt: TGTGCCAGCAGTTCAGGGCTGGGGACAGATACGCAGTATTTT

len: 15
d_gene: .
j_gene: TRBJ2-5
v_gene: TRBV5-1
abundance: .
CDR3aa: CASSLGGGPQETQYF
CDR3nt: TGCGCCAGCAGCTTAGGGGGGGGGCCCCAAGAGACCCAGTACTTC